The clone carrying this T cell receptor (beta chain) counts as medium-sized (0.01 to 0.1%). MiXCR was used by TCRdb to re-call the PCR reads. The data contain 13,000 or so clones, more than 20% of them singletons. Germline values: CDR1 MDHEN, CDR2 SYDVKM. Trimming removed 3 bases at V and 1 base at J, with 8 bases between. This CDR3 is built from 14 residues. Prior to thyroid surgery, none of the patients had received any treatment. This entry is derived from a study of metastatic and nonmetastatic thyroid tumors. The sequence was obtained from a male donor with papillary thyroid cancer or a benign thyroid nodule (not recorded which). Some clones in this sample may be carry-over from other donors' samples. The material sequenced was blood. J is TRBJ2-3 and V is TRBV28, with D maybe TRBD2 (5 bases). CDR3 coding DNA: TGTGCCAGCAGTTTTCTTAGCGGCACAGATACGCAGTATTTT. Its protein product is CASSFLSGTDTQYF.